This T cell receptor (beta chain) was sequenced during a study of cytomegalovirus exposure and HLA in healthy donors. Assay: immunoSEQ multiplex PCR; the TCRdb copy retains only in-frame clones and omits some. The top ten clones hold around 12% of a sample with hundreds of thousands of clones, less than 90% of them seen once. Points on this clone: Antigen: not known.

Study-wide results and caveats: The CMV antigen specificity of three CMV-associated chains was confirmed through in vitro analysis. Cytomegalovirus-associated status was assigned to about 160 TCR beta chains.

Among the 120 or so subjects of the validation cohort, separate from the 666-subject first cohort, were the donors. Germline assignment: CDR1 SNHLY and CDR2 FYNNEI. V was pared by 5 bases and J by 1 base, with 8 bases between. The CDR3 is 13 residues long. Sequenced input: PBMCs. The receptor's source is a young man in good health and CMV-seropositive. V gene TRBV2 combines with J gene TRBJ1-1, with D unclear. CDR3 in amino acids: CASSQQGNTEAFF. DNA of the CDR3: TGTGCCAGCAGTCAACAAGGGAACACTGAAGCTTTCTTT.